The 7 T cell receptor beta chains in this list originate from one sample, sequenced in a study of blood T cells in healthy people across ages. A J-beta primer mix and a sample-barcoded 5' primer were used in a second PCR of roughly 7 to 12 cycles. TCRdb analysed the 5' RACE reads with MiXCR anew, one entry per CDR3 protein. The table records 800,000 or so distinct CDR3 sequences, 25% of them present only once. These data are also associated with another study on T cells of mothers and their children.

Source material: blood. All receptors derive from a boy between 10 and 17 years old in good health.

This chain uses TRBV7-2 with TRBJ1-6; 9 bases agree with TRBD1. CDR3 length: 14 residues. The trim removed 8 bases at V and 10 bases at J, leaving 9 bases unmatched. Germline values: CDR1 SGHTA, CDR2 FQGNSA. This chain's CDR3 is CASGTDRGGSPLHF. In DNA, the CDR3 is TGTGCCAGCGGCACGGACAGGGGAGGGTCACCCCTCCACTTT.

This sequence joins TRBV12-3 or TRBV12-4 and TRBJ1-2; D is perhaps TRBD1 (6 bases). CDR3 length equals 14 residues. V was shortened by 3 bases and J by 2 bases, with 10 bases between the two germline ends. CDR3 nucleotides: TGTGCCAGCAGTTTTAGGACAGACAACTATGGCTACACCTTC. The encoded protein is CASSFRTDNYGYTF.

The rearrangement links TRBV3-1 to TRBJ1-3; no reliable D call. The germline CDR1 and CDR2 sequences are LGHDT and YNNKEL (reference sequence). With 2 bases removed from V and 0 bases from J, the gap between germline ends came to 17 bases. The CDR3 is 18 residues long. CDR3 protein: CASSQKYLLLNSGNTIYF. The CDR3 bases are TGTGCCAGCAGCCAAAAGTACCTACTGCTAAACTCTGGAAACACCATATATTTT. The full variable domain, with the rest looked up from reference TRBV3-1 and TRBJ1-3, is DTAVSQTPKYLVTQMGNDKSIKCEQNLGHDTMYWYKQDSKKFLKIMFSYNNKELIINETVPNRFSPKSPDKAHLNLHINSLELGDSAVYFCASSQKYLLLNSGNTIYFGEGSWLTVV.

The V gene is TRBV6-5, the J gene TRBJ2-7; tentatively, D is TRBD2 (6 bases). V lost 7 bases, J lost 7 bases, and 20 bases lay in between. The CDR3 is 14 residues long. From germline, CDR1 is MNHEY and CDR2 SVGAGI. This CDR3 is CASNAGTSLGEQYF. CDR3 nucleotide sequence: TGTGCCAGCAACGCCGGGACTTCACTTGGGGAGCAGTACTTC.

The chain has TRBV3-1 and TRBJ1-1; 7 bases are a match to TRBD1. The junction had 6 bases not matched to a gene; V was cut back by 4 bases and J by 1 base. The germline V gene encodes CDR1 LGHDT and CDR2 YNNKEL (reference sequence). The CDR3 spans 15 residues. The CDR3 region is CASSPRTGWNTEAFF. CDR3 DNA: TGTGCCAGCAGCCCCCGGACAGGTTGGAACACTGAAGCTTTCTTT. Supplemented by reference TRBV3-1 and TRBJ1-1, the full variable domain reads DTAVSQTPKYLVTQMGNDKSIKCEQNLGHDTMYWYKQDSKKFLKIMFSYNNKELIINETVPNRFSPKSPDKAHLNLHINSLELGDSAVYFCASSPRTGWNTEAFFGQGTRLTVV.

This clonotype has only a few counts. V gene TRBV6-2 or TRBV6-3 combines with J gene TRBJ2-5; weak D call: TRBD2 (6 bases). The germline gives CDR1 MNHEY, CDR2 SVGEGT. This CDR3 region has 14 residues. V lost 6 bases, J lost 1 base, and 12 bases lay in between. Written as DNA, the CDR3 is TGTGCCAGCAGACTCCGGGGGACCCAAGAGACCCAGTACTTC. As protein: CASRLRGTQETQYF.

This clonotype turned up a few times. The genes are TRBV30 and TRBJ2-3; D remains unclear. Trimming removed 4 bases from V and 3 bases from J, with 14 bases in between. Per germline, CDR1 GTSNPN and CDR2 SVGIG (reference sequence). This CDR3 is built from 14 residues. CDR3: CAWNLVSQTDTQYF. CDR3 DNA: TGTGCCTGGAACCTAGTTTCTCAGACAGATACGCAGTATTTT.